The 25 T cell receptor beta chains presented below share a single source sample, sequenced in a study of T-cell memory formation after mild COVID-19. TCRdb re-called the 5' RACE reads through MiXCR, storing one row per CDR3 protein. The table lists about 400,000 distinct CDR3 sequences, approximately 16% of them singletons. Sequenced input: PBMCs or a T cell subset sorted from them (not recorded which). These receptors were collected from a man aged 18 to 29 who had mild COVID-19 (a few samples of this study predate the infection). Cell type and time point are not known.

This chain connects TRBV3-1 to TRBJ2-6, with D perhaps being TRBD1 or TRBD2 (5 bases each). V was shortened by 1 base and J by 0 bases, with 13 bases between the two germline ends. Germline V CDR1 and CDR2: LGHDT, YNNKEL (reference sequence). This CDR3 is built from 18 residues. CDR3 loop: CASSQAVLGTSGANVLTF. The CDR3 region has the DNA TGTGCCAGCAGCCAAGCGGTATTGGGGACCTCTGGGGCCAACGTCCTGACTTTC.

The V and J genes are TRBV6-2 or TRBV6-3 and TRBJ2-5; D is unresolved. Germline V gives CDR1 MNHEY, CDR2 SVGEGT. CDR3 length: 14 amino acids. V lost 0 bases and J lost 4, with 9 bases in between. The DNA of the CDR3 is TGTGCCAGCAGTTACTCTGGGTGGGTAGAGACCCAGTACTTC. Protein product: CASSYSGWVETQYF.

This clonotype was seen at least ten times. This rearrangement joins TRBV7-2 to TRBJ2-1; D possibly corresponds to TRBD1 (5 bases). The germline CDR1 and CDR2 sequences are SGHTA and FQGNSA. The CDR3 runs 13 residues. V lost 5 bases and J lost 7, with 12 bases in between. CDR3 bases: TGTGCCAGCAGCCGGCAGGGTTTGAATGAGCAGTTCTTC. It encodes CASSRQGLNEQFF.

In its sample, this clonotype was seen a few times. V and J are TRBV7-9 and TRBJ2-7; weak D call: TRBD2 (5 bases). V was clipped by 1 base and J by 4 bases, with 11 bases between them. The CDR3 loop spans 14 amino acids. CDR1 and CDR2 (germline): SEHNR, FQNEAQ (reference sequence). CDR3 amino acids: CASSLEGESYEQYF. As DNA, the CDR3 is TGTGCCAGCAGCTTAGAGGGAGAATCATACGAGCAGTACTTC.

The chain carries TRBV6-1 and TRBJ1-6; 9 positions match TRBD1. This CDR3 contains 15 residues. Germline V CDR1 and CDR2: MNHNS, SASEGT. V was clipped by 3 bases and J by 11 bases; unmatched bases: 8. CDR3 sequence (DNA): TGTGCCAGCAGTGAGAACAGGGGGCCCCGAGCACCCCTCCACTTT. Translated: CASSENRGPRAPLHF.

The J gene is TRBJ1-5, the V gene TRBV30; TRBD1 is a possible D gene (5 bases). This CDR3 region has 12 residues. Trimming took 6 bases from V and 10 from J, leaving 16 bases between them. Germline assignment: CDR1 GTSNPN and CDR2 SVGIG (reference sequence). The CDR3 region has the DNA TGTGCCTGCCGTAACGGCAGGGACCCCCAGCATTTT. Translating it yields CACRNGRDPQHF.

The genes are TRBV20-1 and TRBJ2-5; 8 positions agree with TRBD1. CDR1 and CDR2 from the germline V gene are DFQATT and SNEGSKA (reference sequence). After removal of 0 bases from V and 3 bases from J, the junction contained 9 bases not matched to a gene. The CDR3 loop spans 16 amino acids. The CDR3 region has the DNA TGCAGTGCTAGAGATCCTAGGACAGGGACGAAAGAGACCCAGTACTTC. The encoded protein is CSARDPRTGTKETQYF.

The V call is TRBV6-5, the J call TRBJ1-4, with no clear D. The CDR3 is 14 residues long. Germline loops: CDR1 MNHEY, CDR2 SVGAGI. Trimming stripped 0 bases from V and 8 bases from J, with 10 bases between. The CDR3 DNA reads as TGTGCCAGCAGTTACTCGTCGCTCGGGGAAAAACTGTTTTTT. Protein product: CASSYSSLGEKLFF.

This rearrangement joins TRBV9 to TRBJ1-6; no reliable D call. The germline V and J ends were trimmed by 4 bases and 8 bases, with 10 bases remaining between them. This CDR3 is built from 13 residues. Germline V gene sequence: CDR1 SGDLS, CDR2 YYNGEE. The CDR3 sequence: CASSLDSDSPLHF. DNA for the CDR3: TGTGCCAGCAGCCTGGACTCGGATTCACCCCTCCACTTT.

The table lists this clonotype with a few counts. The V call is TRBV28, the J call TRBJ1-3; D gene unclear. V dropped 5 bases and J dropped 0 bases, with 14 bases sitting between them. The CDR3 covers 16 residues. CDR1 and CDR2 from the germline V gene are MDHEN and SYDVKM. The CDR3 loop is CASSPPGSYSGNTIYF. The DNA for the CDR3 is TGTGCCAGCAGTCCCCCCGGGTCCTACTCTGGAAACACCATATATTTT. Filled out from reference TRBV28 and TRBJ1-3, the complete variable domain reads DVKVTQSSRYLVKRTGEKVFLECVQDMDHENMFWYRQDPGLGLRLIYFSYDVKMKEKGDIPEGYSVSREKKERFSLILESASTNQTSMYLCASSPPGSYSGNTIYFGEGSWLTVV.

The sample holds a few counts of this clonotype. CDR3 in DNA: TGTGCCAGCAGATCCGGAGGGGTCGGTGAGCAGTTCTTC. Protein sequence: CASRSGGVGEQFF. The chain couples TRBV12-3 or TRBV12-4 to TRBJ2-1; tentative D call: TRBD2 (6 bases). This CDR3 region has 13 residues. Trimming took off 6 bases at V and 9 bases at J, with 15 bases between the two ends.

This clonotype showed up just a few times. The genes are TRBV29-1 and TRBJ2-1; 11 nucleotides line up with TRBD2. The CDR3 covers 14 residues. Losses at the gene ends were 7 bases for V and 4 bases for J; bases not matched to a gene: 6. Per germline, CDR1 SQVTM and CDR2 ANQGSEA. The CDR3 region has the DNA TGCAGCGCTTTAGCGGGGGGGTCTTACAATGAGCAGTTCTTC. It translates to CSALAGGSYNEQFF.

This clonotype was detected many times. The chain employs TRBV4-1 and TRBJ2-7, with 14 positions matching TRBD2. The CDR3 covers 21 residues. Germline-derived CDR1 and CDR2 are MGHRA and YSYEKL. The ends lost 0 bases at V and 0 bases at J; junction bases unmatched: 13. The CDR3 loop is CASSQDGFRTSGGFSSYEQYF. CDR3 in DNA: TGCGCCAGCAGCCAAGACGGATTCCGGACTAGCGGGGGGTTCAGCTCCTACGAGCAGTACTTC.

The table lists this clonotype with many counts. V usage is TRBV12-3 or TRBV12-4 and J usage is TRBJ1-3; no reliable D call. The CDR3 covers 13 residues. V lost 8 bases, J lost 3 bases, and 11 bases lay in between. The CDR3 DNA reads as TGTGCCAGCGGTCCTAACGGTGGAAACACCATATATTTT. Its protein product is CASGPNGGNTIYF.

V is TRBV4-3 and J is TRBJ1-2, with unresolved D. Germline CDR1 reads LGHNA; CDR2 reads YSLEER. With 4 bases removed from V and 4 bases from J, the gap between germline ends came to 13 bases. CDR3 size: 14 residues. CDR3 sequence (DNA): TGCGCCAGCAGCCGGCTTGAGAGACCCTATGGCTACACCTTC. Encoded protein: CASSRLERPYGYTF.

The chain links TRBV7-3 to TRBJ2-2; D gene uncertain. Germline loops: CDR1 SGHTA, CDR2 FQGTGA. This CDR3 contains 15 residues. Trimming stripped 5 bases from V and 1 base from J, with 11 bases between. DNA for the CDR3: TGTGCCAGCAGCCCCCGTCCGCTGAACACCGGGGAGCTGTTTTTT. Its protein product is CASSPRPLNTGELFF. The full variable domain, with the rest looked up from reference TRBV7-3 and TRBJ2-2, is GAGVSQTPSNKVTEKGKYVELRCDPISGHTALYWYRQSLGQGPEFLIYFQGTGAADDSGLPNDRFFAVRPEGSVSTLKIQRTERGDSAVYLCASSPRPLNTGELFFGEGSRLTVL.

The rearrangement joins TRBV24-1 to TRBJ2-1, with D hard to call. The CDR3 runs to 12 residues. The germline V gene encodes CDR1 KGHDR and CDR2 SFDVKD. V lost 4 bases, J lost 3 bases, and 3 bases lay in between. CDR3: CATSDLYNEQFF. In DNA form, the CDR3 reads TGTGCCACCAGTGACCTCTACAATGAGCAGTTCTTC.

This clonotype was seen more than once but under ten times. The CDR3 DNA is TGTGCCAGCAGCCCCGATTCGGCGGGGGCCGGTGAGCAGTTCTTC. It encodes CASSPDSAGAGEQFF. V is TRBV3-1 and J is TRBJ2-1; a possible D gene is TRBD2 (7 bases). Germline assignment: CDR1 LGHDT and CDR2 YNNKEL (reference sequence). CDR3 size: 15 residues. V lost 4 bases and J 9 bases, leaving 19 bases between the germline ends.

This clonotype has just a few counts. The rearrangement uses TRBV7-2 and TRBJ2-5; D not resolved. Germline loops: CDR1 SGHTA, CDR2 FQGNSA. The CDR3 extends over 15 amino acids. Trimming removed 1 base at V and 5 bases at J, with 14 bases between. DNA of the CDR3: TGTGCCAGCAGCTTAGGCACAATCCTGTGGGAGACCCAGTACTTC. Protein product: CASSLGTILWETQYF.

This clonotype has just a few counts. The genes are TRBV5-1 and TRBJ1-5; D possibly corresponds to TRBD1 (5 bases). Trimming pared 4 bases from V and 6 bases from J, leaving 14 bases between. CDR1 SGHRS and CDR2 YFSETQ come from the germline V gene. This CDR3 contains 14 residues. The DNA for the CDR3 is TGCGCCAGCAGCCCGGACGGGGGAGCTCAGCCCCAGCATTTT. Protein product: CASSPDGGAQPQHF.

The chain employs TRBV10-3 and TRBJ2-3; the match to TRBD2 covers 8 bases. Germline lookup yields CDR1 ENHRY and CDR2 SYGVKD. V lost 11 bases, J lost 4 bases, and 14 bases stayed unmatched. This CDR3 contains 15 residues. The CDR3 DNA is TGTGCCGTGATGCCAGCGGGGGAATGGGCAGATACGCAGTATTTT. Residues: CAVMPAGEWADTQYF.

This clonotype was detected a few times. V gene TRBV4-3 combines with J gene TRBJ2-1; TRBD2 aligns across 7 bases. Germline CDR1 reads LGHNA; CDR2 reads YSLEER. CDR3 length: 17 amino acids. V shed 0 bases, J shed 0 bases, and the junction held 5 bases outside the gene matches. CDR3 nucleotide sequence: TGCGCCAGCAGCCAAGATCCTAGCGGTAACTCCTACAATGAGCAGTTCTTC. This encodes CASSQDPSGNSYNEQFF.

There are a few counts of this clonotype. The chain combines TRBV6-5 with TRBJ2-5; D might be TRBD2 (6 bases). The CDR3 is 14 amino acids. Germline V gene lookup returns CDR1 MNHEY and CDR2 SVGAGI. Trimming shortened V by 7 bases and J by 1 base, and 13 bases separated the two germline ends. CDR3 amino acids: CASTDPGGQETQYF. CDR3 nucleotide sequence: TGTGCCAGCACTGATCCCGGGGGCCAAGAGACCCAGTACTTC.

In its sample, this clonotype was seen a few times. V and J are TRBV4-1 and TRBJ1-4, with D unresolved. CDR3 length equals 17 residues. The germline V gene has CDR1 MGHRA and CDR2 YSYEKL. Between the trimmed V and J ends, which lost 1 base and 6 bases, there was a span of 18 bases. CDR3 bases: TGCGCCAGCAGCCAAGCCCCGTTGCTGGGCGCGGATGAAAAACTGTTTTTT. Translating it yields CASSQAPLLGADEKLFF.

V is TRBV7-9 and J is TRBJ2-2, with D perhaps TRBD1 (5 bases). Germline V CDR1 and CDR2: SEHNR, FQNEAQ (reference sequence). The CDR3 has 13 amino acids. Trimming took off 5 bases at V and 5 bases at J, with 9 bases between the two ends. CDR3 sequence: CASSDRQTGELFF. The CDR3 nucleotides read TGTGCCAGCAGCGATAGACAGACCGGGGAGCTGTTTTTT.